A single sample is the source of the 25 T cell receptor beta chains below, sequenced in a study of cytomegalovirus exposure and HLA in healthy donors. It was with 60 Vbeta and 13 Jbeta primers that the PCR ran. The protocol was immunoSEQ multiplex PCR, while the TCRdb copy is restricted to in-frame clones and leaves out a portion. The sample lists tens of thousands of clones, 82% occurring once. Sequencing input: PBMCs. The receptors derive from a man aged 50 to 60 in good health and CMV-seronegative.

The gene calls are TRBV10-3 and TRBJ2-7; 7 bases map to TRBD1. Trimming cost V 11 bases and J 5 bases; bases outside gene matches: 6. The germline gives CDR1 ENHRY, CDR2 SYGVKD. The CDR3 loop spans 11 amino acids. The CDR3 sequence: CAPYGQDEQYF. CDR3 coding DNA: TGTGCCCCCTACGGACAGGACGAGCAGTACTTC.

This chain joins TRBV14 and TRBJ2-5; 7 bases map to TRBD1. V dropped 0 bases and J dropped 4; count of bases not matched to a gene: 2. This CDR3 is 14 amino acids long. CDR1 is SGHDN and CDR2 is FVKESK in the germline V gene. This CDR3 is CASSQDRGIETQYF. In DNA form, the CDR3 reads TGTGCCAGCAGCCAAGACAGGGGGATAGAGACCCAGTACTTC.

The chain has TRBV11-2 and TRBJ1-3, with TRBD1 matching 7 bases. CDR1 is SGHAT, CDR2 FQNNGV, per germline. This CDR3 is built from 17 residues. Trimming at V came to 4 bases and at J to 2 bases, leaving 11 bases not matched to a gene. The CDR3 protein is CASSSIPDRSTGNTIYF. CDR3 bases: TGTGCCAGCAGCTCTATCCCGGACAGGAGCACTGGAAACACCATATATTTT.

This chain connects TRBV11-2 to TRBJ2-2; 7 nucleotides line up with TRBD2. CDR3 size: 14 residues. The junction had 8 bases not matched to a gene; V was cut back by 6 bases and J by 7 bases. CDR1 and CDR2 from the germline V gene are SGHAT and FQNNGV. CDR3 in DNA: TGTGCCAGCAGTCGGGAGGCCCAGGGCGGGGAGCTGTTTTTT. Translated: CASSREAQGGELFF. Full variable domain (rest looked up from reference TRBV11-2 and TRBJ2-2): EAGVAQSPRYKIIEKRQSVAFWCNPISGHATLYWYQQILGQGPKLLIQFQNNGVVDDSQLPKDRFSAERLKGVDSTLKIQPAKLEDSAVYLCASSREAQGGELFFGEGSRLTVL.

CDR3 loop: CASSPTGLAGSDTQYF. The CDR3 nucleotides read TGTGCCAGCAGCCCAACGGGACTAGCGGGATCAGATACGCAGTATTTT. The gene calls are TRBV9 and TRBJ2-3; 13 bases line up with TRBD2. CDR1 is SGDLS and CDR2 is YYNGEE in the germline V gene. This CDR3 contains 16 residues. The V and J ends lost 4 bases and 4 bases, in that order; junction bases with no gene match: 6.

The chain has TRBV9 and TRBJ2-7; 9 nucleotides agree with TRBD1. CDR1 and CDR2 (germline): SGDLS, YYNGEE. CDR3 length: 14 amino acids. Trimming cost V 0 bases and J 4 bases; bases outside gene matches: 2. DNA for the CDR3: TGTGCCAGCAGCGTAGTTGACAGGGGGTACGAGCAGTACTTC. Its translation: CASSVVDRGYEQYF.

V usage is TRBV19 and J usage is TRBJ2-1, with 9 positions matching TRBD2. The CDR3 is 15 amino acids. V lost 3 bases, J lost 10 bases, and 10 bases stayed unmatched. Per germline, CDR1 LNHDA and CDR2 SQIVND (reference sequence). The CDR3 nucleotides are TGTGCCAGTAGTATTCCCGCGGGAGGGCCCGTGGAGCAGTTCTTC. It codes for CASSIPAGGPVEQFF.

This chain uses TRBV5-6 with TRBJ2-7, with no clear D. The CDR3 length is 13 residues. V lost 4 bases and J 4 bases, leaving 12 bases between the germline ends. CDR1 and CDR2 (germline): SGHDT, YYEEEE. The CDR3: CASSPSARYEQYF. The CDR3 DNA reads TGTGCCAGCAGCCCTTCCGCCAGATACGAGCAGTACTTC.

This clone was observed a handful of times. The chain has TRBV6-1 and TRBJ1-4, with D perhaps matching TRBD1 (5 bases). V lost 6 bases to trimming and J lost 10 bases, with 12 bases between them. This CDR3 region has 12 residues. The germline V gene encodes CDR1 MNHNS and CDR2 SASEGT. The CDR3, as DNA: TGTGCCAGCAGGGGGACGGGGGGAAAACTGTTTTTT. It is translated as CASRGTGGKLFF.

This clone was counted once. The chain has TRBV10-1 and TRBJ2-1; D not certain. Germline loops: CDR1 WNHNN, CDR2 SYGVQD (reference sequence). The V end was cut by 3 bases, the J end by 8 bases, with 14 bases between. CDR3 size: 14 residues. The CDR3 DNA reads TGCGCCAGCAGTGAAGCAGCGTCCTGGGATGAGCAGTTCTTC. It translates to CASSEAASWDEQFF.

V and J are TRBV6-6 and TRBJ2-2, with TRBD2 identical over 7 bases. J was trimmed by 6 bases and V by 7 bases; bases with no gene match: 11. From germline, CDR1 is MNHNY and CDR2 SVGAGI (reference sequence). The CDR3 spans 15 residues. CDR3: CASTLAGRVSGELFF. CDR3 DNA: TGTGCCAGCACCTTAGCGGGTCGTGTTTCCGGGGAGCTGTTTTTT.

This clone was seen a handful of times. The chain carries TRBV5-4 and TRBJ2-1; D is perhaps TRBD2 (7 bases). Looked up from germline, CDR1 is SGHNT and CDR2 is YYREEE (reference sequence). Trimming took off 6 bases at V and 0 bases at J, with 10 bases between the two ends. The CDR3 is 14 amino acids. This CDR3 reads CASTRGRSYNEQFF. The CDR3 DNA follows: TGTGCCAGCACGCGGGGGCGCTCCTACAATGAGCAGTTCTTC.

The rearrangement links TRBV5-1 to TRBJ2-7, with TRBD1 matching over 7 bases. Trimming at V came to 4 bases and at J to 2 bases, leaving 3 bases not matched to a gene. Per the germline V gene, CDR1 is SGHRS and CDR2 is YFSETQ. The CDR3 covers 13 residues. The CDR3 region has the DNA TGCGCCAGCAGCCAGGGACAGACCTACGAGCAGTACTTC. Translating gives CASSQGQTYEQYF. Together with reference TRBV5-1 and TRBJ2-7, the CDR3 gives the full variable domain: KAGVTQTPRYLIKTRGQQVTLSCSPISGHRSVSWYQQTPGQGLQFLFEYFSETQRNKGNFPGRFSGRQFSNSRSEMNVSTLELGDSALYLCASSQGQTYEQYFGPGTRLTVT.

V is TRBV2 and J is TRBJ2-2; tentatively, D is TRBD2 (5 bases). The V end lost 6 bases, the J end lost 5 bases, and 7 bases lay between the germline ends. The CDR3 is 12 amino acids. The V gene's germline CDR1 is SNHLY and CDR2 FYNNEI. The CDR3 reads CASSGDTGELFF. CDR3 coding DNA: TGTGCCAGCAGCGGGGATACCGGGGAGCTGTTTTTT.

V usage is TRBV5-1 and J usage is TRBJ2-1; a weak D match, TRBD2 (6 bases). Trimming removed 5 bases at V and 2 bases at J, with 11 bases between. The CDR3 consists of 14 residues. Germline CDR1 SGHRS, CDR2 YFSETQ. The CDR3 nucleotides are TGCGCCAGCAGGGAGCGGACTACCTACAATGAGCAGTTCTTC. It codes for CASRERTTYNEQFF.

V is TRBV4-2 and J is TRBJ1-2, with 8 bases that match TRBD1. This CDR3 comprises 15 residues. Germline CDR1 reads LGHNA; CDR2 reads YNFKEQ. J was trimmed by 7 bases and V by 3 bases; bases with no gene match: 10. In nucleotides, the CDR3 is TGTGCCAGCAGCCACAAATCCCTTGACAGGGGTGGCTACACCTTC. It encodes CASSHKSLDRGGYTF.

This chain joins TRBV4-1 and TRBJ2-3; a weak D match, TRBD1 (5 bases). Germline lookup yields CDR1 MGHRA and CDR2 YSYEKL. This CDR3 is built from 15 residues. The germline V and J ends were trimmed by 4 bases and 1 base, with 12 bases remaining between them. The CDR3 region has the DNA TGCGCCAGCAGCCCCAGGGATGGGCGCACAGATACGCAGTATTTT. It encodes CASSPRDGRTDTQYF.

The CDR3 sequence is CAIGPGLAGTTLAKNIQYF. The CDR3 region has the DNA TGCGCCATCGGTCCAGGACTAGCGGGGACAACTCTAGCCAAAAACATTCAGTACTTC. The chain carries TRBV10-2 and TRBJ2-4, with TRBD2 identical over 12 bases. The germline CDR1 and CDR2 sequences are WSHSY and SAAADI. V dropped 10 bases and J dropped 0; count of bases not matched to a gene: 16. This CDR3 has 19 amino acids.

The sample holds one count of this clone. The chain is built from TRBV6-1 and TRBJ2-6; D possibly corresponds to TRBD2 (6 bases). V lost 4 bases and J 2 bases, leaving 12 bases between the germline ends. Germline CDR1 reads MNHNS; CDR2 reads SASEGT. CDR3 size: 16 residues. The CDR3 DNA follows: TGTGCCAGCAGTGGGCAGGGAGGTACTGGGGCCAACGTCCTGACTTTC. Residues: CASSGQGGTGANVLTF.

This chain connects TRBV5-4 to TRBJ2-2, with TRBD1 as a possible D gene (5 bases). The germline V gene encodes CDR1 SGHNT and CDR2 YYREEE (reference sequence). V was cut by 2 bases and J by 1 base, with 9 bases left in between. CDR3 length: 15 residues. This chain's CDR3 is CASSFPTGNTGELFF. The CDR3 coding sequence is TGTGCCAGCAGCTTTCCAACAGGGAACACCGGGGAGCTGTTTTTT.

The chain couples TRBV7-9 to TRBJ2-3; no firm D call. The germline gives CDR1 SEHNR, CDR2 FQNEAQ (reference sequence). CDR3 size: 14 residues. The V gene lost 1 base and the J gene lost 1 base, with 6 bases spanning the gap. Here the CDR3 reads CASSLGAGTDTQYF. For the CDR3, the DNA is TGTGCCAGCAGCTTAGGGGCAGGCACAGATACGCAGTATTTT.

This clone was recorded only once. This chain joins TRBV19 and TRBJ2-6; D is perhaps TRBD2 (6 bases). Trimming pared 5 bases from V and 2 bases from J, leaving 19 bases between. Germline lookup yields CDR1 LNHDA and CDR2 SQIVND (reference sequence). There are 18 residues in the CDR3. This CDR3 reads CASSSLRGDSPGANVLTF. CDR3 DNA sequence: TGTGCCAGTAGTTCCCTCCGCGGGGACTCTCCTGGGGCCAACGTCCTGACTTTC.

This clone has only a few counts. The chain is built from TRBV9 and TRBJ2-7; maybe TRBD2 (6 bases). Trimming removed 0 bases from V and 0 bases from J, with 10 bases in between. The CDR3 covers 15 residues. Per the germline V gene, CDR1 is SGDLS and CDR2 is YYNGEE. The CDR3: CASSVGDSGSYEQYF. Here the CDR3 DNA reads TGTGCCAGCAGCGTAGGAGATAGCGGCTCCTACGAGCAGTACTTC.

The V call is TRBV9, the J call TRBJ1-6; tentatively, D is TRBD1 (6 bases). V lost 4 bases and J 0 bases, leaving 11 bases between the germline ends. Germline-derived CDR1 and CDR2 are SGDLS and YYNGEE. The CDR3 is 16 residues long. The CDR3 DNA follows: TGTGCCAGCAGCCCCGGACAGAGCTCCTATAATTCACCCCTCCACTTT. This translates into CASSPGQSSYNSPLHF.

This chain joins TRBV2 and TRBJ1-3, with 8 bases matching TRBD1. The CDR3 runs 14 residues. Germline V lookup: CDR1 SNHLY, CDR2 FYNNEI. CDR3 amino acids: CATGTGNSGNTIYF. The CDR3 nucleotides read TGTGCGACCGGGACAGGCAACTCTGGAAACACCATATATTTT.